This T cell receptor beta chain was recovered during a study of high-grade serous ovarian cancer treatment subgroups. The table came from immunoSEQ multiplex PCR; TCRdb's copy has only in-frame clones and leaves some out. The data contain 2,500 to 3,000 clones, roughly 72% of them singletons. Trimming stripped 2 bases from V and 3 bases from J, with 14 bases between. The CDR3 runs to 15 residues. Germline V lookup: CDR1 MNHNS, CDR2 SASEGT. By share, this clone ranks as large. Tumor samples were obtained before definitive surgery or chemotherapy. The V gene is TRBV6-1, the J gene TRBJ2-7; a weak D match, TRBD2 (6 bases). The TCR originated in a human donor with high-grade serous ovarian cancer. The sequenced material came from tumor tissue. In nucleotides, the CDR3 is TGTGCCAGCAGTGAAATGTTGGGGGGAGACTACGAGCAGTACTTC. Translation gives CASSEMLGGDYEQYF.